The sequence of this T cell receptor beta chain was determined in a study of PD-L1 blockade in urothelial cancer. Study-level background: It was at 3 weeks (second dose) and 6 weeks after treatment start that blood was analyzed. Blood yielded a median of around 150,000 T cells per sample.

As regards this clone: Its antigen is unknown.

Notes on the study in general: Stronger expansion of tumor-associated clones in blood at 3 weeks distinguished durable-benefit patients.

TCRdb keeps only in-frame clones here, not all; method: immunoSEQ multiplex PCR. The data hold about 38,000 clones, with 90% observed a single time. The source was PBMCs, collected around atezolizumab (anti-PD-L1) treatment. The TCR sequence derives from a man in his sixties or seventies with urothelial cancer.

As DNA, the CDR3 is TGTGCCAGTAGTAAGACAGGGGAAGCTTTCTTT. Its translation: CASSKTGEAFF. The chain couples TRBV19 to TRBJ1-1; 7 bases are a match to TRBD1. The V gene end was trimmed by 4 bases and the J gene end by 8 bases; junction bases not matched to a gene: 1. This CDR3 has 11 residues. The germline V gene has CDR1 LNHDA and CDR2 SQIVND (reference sequence).